These 27 T cell receptor beta chains originate from one sample sequenced in a study of regulatory T cells in long-lasting Graves disease. This sample's time point: newly diagnosed GD, antithyroid drugs for less than 3 months. PBMCs provided the RNA from which the TCR library was made. With iRepertoire HTBI primers and Arm-PCR of CDR3 regions, TCR beta libraries were built. Each CDR3 protein gets one entry after TCRdb re-called the multiplex PCR reads with MiXCR. The repertoire consists of roughly 610,000 distinct CDR3 sequences, with 16% occurring once and the leading ten covering about 17%. This sample also appeared in a second study, on T cells in Graves' hyperthyroidism and ophthalmopathy.

This specimen consisted of peripheral blood mononuclear cells (PBMCs), obtained at new diagnosis, from a patient treated with antithyroid drugs. Receptors originate from a woman aged 30 to 39 with Graves disease.

This clonotype came up many times. The gene calls are TRBV12-3 or TRBV12-4 and TRBJ2-5; D may be TRBD1 (5 bases). The CDR3 runs 14 residues. Trimming removed 3 bases from V and 5 bases from J, with 13 bases in between. Here the CDR3 DNA reads TGTGCCAGCAGTTTGGTCAGGGCCTCGGAGACCCAGTACTTC. Residues: CASSLVRASETQYF.

Note on this clonotype: The junction departs from the called germline gene at one end, perhaps through a read error. The chain recombines TRBV19 with TRBJ1-5, with D hard to call. Germline-derived CDR1 and CDR2 are LNHDA and SQIVND (reference sequence). This CDR3 is built from 14 residues. Here the CDR3 DNA reads TGTGCCAGTAGTCTACGAGATAGCAATCAGCCCCAGCAATTT. Translating gives CASSLRDSNQPQQF.

This clonotype was seen many times. The gene calls are TRBV28 and TRBJ1-2; D perhaps matches TRBD1 (5 bases). CDR3 length: 16 amino acids. Germline lookup yields CDR1 MDHEN and CDR2 SYDVKM. V lost 7 bases and J 5 bases, leaving 23 bases between the germline ends. CDR3 DNA sequence: TGTGCCAGCATCCGCCAGTCCCCGACACGGGGGTATGGCTACACCTTC. It encodes CASIRQSPTRGYGYTF.

In regard to this clonotype: Given a much more abundant clone one base away, this may be a read error. The rearrangement links TRBV10-3 to TRBJ1-2; 10 positions agree with TRBD1. CDR1 and CDR2 from the germline V gene are ENHRY and SYGVKD. The CDR3 has 15 amino acids. Written as DNA, the CDR3 is TGTGCCATCAGTCCGTGGGGACAGGGGCAAGGTGGCTGCACCTTC. This translates into CAISPWGQGQGGCTF.

This clonotype was observed at least ten times. V gene TRBV19 combines with J gene TRBJ2-7, with 9 bases lining up with TRBD2. Unmatched junction bases numbered 8, after V lost 3 bases and J lost 5 bases. CDR3 size: 15 residues. Germline assignment: CDR1 LNHDA and CDR2 SQIVND (reference sequence). CDR3 residues: CASSIIAGEYHEQYF. CDR3 coding DNA: TGTGCCAGTAGTATCATAGCGGGAGAGTACCACGAGCAGTACTTC.

This clonotype came up a few times. V and J are TRBV19 and TRBJ1-1; TRBD1 might be the D (6 bases). This CDR3 is 14 amino acids long. V was trimmed by 4 bases and J by 4 bases, leaving 13 bases between them. Per germline, CDR1 LNHDA and CDR2 SQIVND (reference sequence). In DNA form, the CDR3 reads TGTGCCAGTAGTACTACAGGGACGGGCACTGAAGCTTTCTTT. Encoded protein: CASSTTGTGTEAFF.

This clonotype appeared many times. This rearrangement joins TRBV28 to TRBJ2-2, with D tentatively TRBD2 (6 bases). CDR1 and CDR2 (germline): MDHEN, SYDVKM. The CDR3 has 14 residues. V was cut by 7 bases and J by 1 base, with 10 bases left in between. CDR3 residues: CASMGLQNTGELFF. CDR3 nucleotides: TGTGCCAGCATGGGACTCCAGAACACCGGGGAGCTGTTTTTT.

This clonotype has a handful of counts. The V call is TRBV6-1, the J call TRBJ1-2, with D possibly TRBD1 on 5 matching bases. This CDR3 contains 17 residues. Germline CDR1 MNHNS, CDR2 SASEGT. V was shortened by 1 base and J by 4 bases, with 19 bases between the two germline ends. CDR3 protein: CASSEGIGMKGTYGYTF. CDR3 sequence (DNA): TGTGCCAGCAGTGAAGGAATAGGGATGAAGGGGACCTATGGCTACACCTTC.

This clonotype was recorded at least ten times. The chain couples TRBV7-9 to TRBJ1-1; TRBD1 matches 7 bases. CDR3 size: 14 residues. Germline CDR1 SEHNR, CDR2 FQNEAQ (reference sequence). V dropped 4 bases and J dropped 5; count of bases not matched to a gene: 7. CDR3 residues: CASSYDRVGTEAFF. The CDR3 nucleotides are TGTGCCAGCAGCTACGACAGGGTAGGAACTGAAGCTTTCTTT.

This clonotype was observed at least ten times. CDR3 DNA sequence: TGTGCCAGCAGTTCCAACAGGGTTGTACAAGATACGCAGTATTTT. Its translation: CASSSNRVVQDTQYF. This chain uses TRBV28 with TRBJ2-3, with D possibly matching TRBD1 (6 bases). There are 15 residues in the CDR3. V was shortened by 4 bases and J by 5 bases, with 16 bases between the two germline ends. Germline V gene lookup returns CDR1 MDHEN and CDR2 SYDVKM.

This clonotype was counted between two and nine times. V and J are TRBV13 and TRBJ1-2, with D hard to call. The CDR3 has 16 amino acids. V was pared by 0 bases and J by 0 bases, with 11 bases between. The germline V gene encodes CDR1 PRHDT and CDR2 FYEKMQ (reference sequence). The CDR3 spells CASSLGRWVANYGYTF. In DNA form, the CDR3 reads TGTGCCAGCAGCTTAGGCCGGTGGGTAGCTAACTATGGCTACACCTTC.

At least ten counts were recorded for this clonotype. The V call is TRBV7-8, the J call TRBJ2-7; no reliable D call. Germline V gives CDR1 SGHVS, CDR2 FQNEAQ. The V and J ends lost 1 base and 1 base respectively, with 20 bases between them. The CDR3 has 18 amino acids. CDR3 sequence (DNA): TGTGCCAGCAGCTTAGGGCCCTCCAGCGCCGCGGTGTCCTACGAGCAGTACTTC. It specifies CASSLGPSSAAVSYEQYF.

This clonotype was observed at least ten times. V usage is TRBV11-3 and J usage is TRBJ2-1; D may be TRBD2 (5 bases). Germline assignment: CDR1 SGHNT and CDR2 YENEEA. CDR3 length: 14 amino acids. V lost 5 bases and J lost 3, with 11 bases in between. CDR3 in DNA: TGTGCCAGCAGCCCGCTCCGGGACTACAATGAGCAGTTCTTC. Translated: CASSPLRDYNEQFF.

This clonotype has at least ten counts. This chain uses TRBV28 with TRBJ1-1; no firm D call. The CDR3 runs to 13 residues. Germline V lookup: CDR1 MDHEN, CDR2 SYDVKM. V lost 10 bases, J lost 0 bases, and 12 bases lay in between. CDR3 sequence (DNA): TGTGCCACCTCGTCTCGACTGAACACTGAAGCTTTCTTT. Amino acid sequence: CATSSRLNTEAFF.

On this clonotype itself: This clone may be a read error of a much larger clone one base away. The chain joins TRBV6-1 to TRBJ2-7; the D is unclear. The CDR3 is 13 residues long. Germline V gene lookup returns CDR1 MNHNS and CDR2 SASEGT. DNA for the CDR3: TGTGCCAGCTCATGGATTAGCTCCTGCGAGCAGTACTTC. Protein: CASSWISSCEQYF.

This clonotype showed up many times. V gene TRBV12-3 or TRBV12-4 combines with J gene TRBJ2-1, with TRBD2 matching over 8 bases. CDR3 size: 15 residues. V lost 6 bases to trimming and J lost 4 bases; unmatched junction nucleotides: 8. CDR3 DNA sequence: TGTGCCAGCAGACGCCTGTCGGGAGGGTACAATGAGCAGTTCTTC. This codes for CASRRLSGGYNEQFF.

This clonotype came up a few times. The chain links TRBV19 to TRBJ2-2; D uncertain. Germline V CDR1 and CDR2: LNHDA, SQIVND (reference sequence). V was clipped by 4 bases and J by 4 bases, with 10 bases between them. This CDR3 is 14 amino acids long. The CDR3 sequence: CASSTVEGTGELFF. The CDR3 DNA follows: TGTGCCAGTAGTACGGTGGAAGGCACCGGGGAGCTGTTTTTT.

The CDR3 reads CSAAGLRSYFTQYF. In DNA, the CDR3 is TGCAGCGCGGCCGGGCTAAGGAGTTACTTTACGCAGTATTTT. The chain is built from TRBV29-1 and TRBJ2-3; D unresolved. From germline, CDR1 is SQVTM and CDR2 ANQGSEA. The CDR3 runs to 14 residues. V was shortened by 7 bases and J by 8 bases, with 22 bases between the two germline ends.

The chain uses TRBV19 and TRBJ2-1; no reliable D call. CDR1 and CDR2 (germline): LNHDA, SQIVND (reference sequence). The V gene lost 11 bases and the J gene lost 1 base, with 18 bases spanning the gap. This CDR3 is 15 amino acids long. CDR3 amino acids: CAALPDGLSYNEQFF. CDR3 bases: TGTGCCGCCCTACCAGACGGGCTATCCTACAATGAGCAGTTCTTC.

This clonotype was recorded many times. The rearrangement joins TRBV28 to TRBJ2-7, with 8 nucleotides matching TRBD2. Trimming removed 9 bases from V and 1 base from J; junction bases left unmatched: 5. This CDR3 region has 13 residues. Per the germline V gene, CDR1 is MDHEN and CDR2 is SYDVKM. CDR3 coding DNA: TGTGCCAGTACTAGCGGAGGGTCCTACGAGCAGTACTTC. Residues: CASTSGGSYEQYF.

V and J are TRBV3-1 and TRBJ2-7; TRBD1 aligns across 7 bases. Germline V lookup: CDR1 LGHDT, CDR2 YNNKEL (reference sequence). The V segment lost 3 bases and the J segment 9 bases; nucleotides outside the gene matches: 17. CDR3 length equals 16 residues. The CDR3 spells CASSHSRDRVVLRQYF. The CDR3 coding sequence is TGTGCCAGCAGCCATTCTCGTGACAGGGTAGTATTGCGGCAGTACTTC.

This clonotype was found many times. V and J are TRBV5-1 and TRBJ2-1; the match to TRBD1 covers 8 bases. After removal of 4 bases from V and 2 bases from J, the junction contained 2 bases not matched to a gene. The germline V gene has CDR1 SGHRS and CDR2 YFSETQ. The length of the CDR3 is 14 residues. CDR3 sequence (DNA): TGCGCCAGCAGCCGGACAGGGACCTACAATGAGCAGTTCTTC. Translation: CASSRTGTYNEQFF.

The gene calls are TRBV28 and TRBJ2-2; 9 nucleotides match TRBD1. The CDR3 runs to 17 residues. CDR1 MDHEN and CDR2 SYDVKM come from the germline V gene. With 1 base clipped from V and 6 bases from J, the junction kept 9 bases outside the gene matches. The CDR3 reads CASSLLLGQGSAGELFF. The CDR3, as DNA: TGTGCCAGCAGTTTATTACTGGGACAGGGTTCTGCCGGGGAGCTGTTTTTT.

To note about this clonotype: A read error may explain this, as a much larger clone is one base away. The V gene is TRBV2, the J gene TRBJ2-3, with 13 nucleotides matching TRBD2. The CDR3 is 15 amino acids. The trim removed 6 bases at V and 5 bases at J, leaving 5 bases unmatched. Germline CDR1 and CDR2: SNHLY and FYNNEI. The DNA of the CDR3 is TGTGCCAGCAGGCGACTAGCGGGAGGACGAGATACGCAGTATTTT. It yields the protein CASRRLAGGRDTQYF.

The CDR3 protein is CASRGVGQPPYGYTF. The CDR3 DNA follows: TGTGCCAGCAGAGGGGTGGGACAGCCTCCCTATGGCTACACCTTC. This rearrangement joins TRBV5-4 to TRBJ1-2, with 7 positions matching TRBD1. V trimming: 5 bases; J trimming: 4 bases; junction bases outside the gene matches: 11. The CDR3 is 15 amino acids. Looked up from germline, CDR1 is SGHNT and CDR2 is YYREEE (reference sequence).

This clonotype came up a few times. The DNA for the CDR3 is TGCAGCGTTTTGCTCCCTGGAGGGTACCAAGAGACCCAGTACTTC. This translates into CSVLLPGGYQETQYF. The V and J genes are TRBV29-1 and TRBJ2-5; D may be TRBD2 (6 bases). Germline values: CDR1 SQVTM, CDR2 ANQGSEA. The V end was cut by 5 bases, the J end by 0 bases, with 16 bases between. CDR3 length equals 15 residues.

This clonotype was found many times. The chain joins TRBV7-3 to TRBJ1-1, with D perhaps matching TRBD1 (5 bases). Germline V gene sequence: CDR1 SGHTA, CDR2 FQGTGA. The V gene lost 0 bases and the J gene lost 4 bases, with 15 bases spanning the gap. This CDR3 region has 16 residues. CDR3: CASSLTFLGGGTEAFF. For the CDR3, the DNA is TGTGCCAGCAGCTTAACATTTTTGGGCGGGGGCACTGAAGCTTTCTTT.